The text below deals with one T cell receptor (beta chain). CDR3 length: 15 amino acids. Germline CDR1 is SNHLY and CDR2 is FYNNEI. V lost 0 bases and J lost 0, with 7 bases in between. The assay was immunoSEQ multiplex PCR, and TCRdb's table has in-frame clones only and misses some. The sample includes about 440,000 clones, approximately 88% of them seen just once. The entry originates in a study of blood T cell repertoires in COVID-19. The specimen sequenced was peripheral blood. This sequence originates from a woman in her forties or fifties with COVID-19, enrolled during active disease. The gene calls are TRBV2 and TRBJ2-3; D gene ambiguous. In nucleotides, the CDR3 is TGTGCCAGCAGTGAAGCACTTTCTAGCACAGATACGCAGTATTTT. Residues: CASSEALSSTDTQYF.